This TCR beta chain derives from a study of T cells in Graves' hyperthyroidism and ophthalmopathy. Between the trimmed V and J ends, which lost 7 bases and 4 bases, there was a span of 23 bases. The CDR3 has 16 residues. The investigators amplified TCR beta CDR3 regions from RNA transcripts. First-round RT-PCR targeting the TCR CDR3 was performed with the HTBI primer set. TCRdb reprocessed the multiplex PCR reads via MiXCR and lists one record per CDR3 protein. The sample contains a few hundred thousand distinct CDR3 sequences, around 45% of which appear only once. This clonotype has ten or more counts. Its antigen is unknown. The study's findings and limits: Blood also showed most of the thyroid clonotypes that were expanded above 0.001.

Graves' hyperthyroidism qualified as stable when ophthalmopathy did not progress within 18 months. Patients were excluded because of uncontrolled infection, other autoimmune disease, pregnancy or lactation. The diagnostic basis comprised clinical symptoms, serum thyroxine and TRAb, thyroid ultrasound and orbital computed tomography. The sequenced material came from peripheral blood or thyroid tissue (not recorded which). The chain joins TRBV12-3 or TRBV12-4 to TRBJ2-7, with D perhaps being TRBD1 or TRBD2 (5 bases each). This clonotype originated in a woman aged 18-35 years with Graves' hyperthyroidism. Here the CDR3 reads CASTPRGARSPYEQYF. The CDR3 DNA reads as TGTGCCAGCACCCCCCGGGGCGCGCGGTCCCCATACGAGCAGTACTTC.